This TCR beta chain came from a study of siplizumab effects on memory and regulatory T cells. Trimming removed 5 bases at V and 6 bases at J, with 17 bases between. Germline loops: CDR1 SGDLS, CDR2 YYNGEE. The CDR3 covers 15 residues. TCRdb's table, derived via immunoSEQ multiplex PCR, lists solely in-frame clones and lacks some. The profile covers some 100,000 clones, with around 94% appearing a single time and over 0.55% taken by the ten largest. The sequenced sample was Tregs sorted from blood. The clonotype was recovered from a human donor in good health. V gene TRBV9 combines with J gene TRBJ2-2; weak D call: TRBD2 (6 bases). In DNA form, the CDR3 reads TGTGCCAGCAGGCCGGGACTTCTAATGTCCGGGGAGCTGTTTTTT. Translated: CASRPGLLMSGELFF.